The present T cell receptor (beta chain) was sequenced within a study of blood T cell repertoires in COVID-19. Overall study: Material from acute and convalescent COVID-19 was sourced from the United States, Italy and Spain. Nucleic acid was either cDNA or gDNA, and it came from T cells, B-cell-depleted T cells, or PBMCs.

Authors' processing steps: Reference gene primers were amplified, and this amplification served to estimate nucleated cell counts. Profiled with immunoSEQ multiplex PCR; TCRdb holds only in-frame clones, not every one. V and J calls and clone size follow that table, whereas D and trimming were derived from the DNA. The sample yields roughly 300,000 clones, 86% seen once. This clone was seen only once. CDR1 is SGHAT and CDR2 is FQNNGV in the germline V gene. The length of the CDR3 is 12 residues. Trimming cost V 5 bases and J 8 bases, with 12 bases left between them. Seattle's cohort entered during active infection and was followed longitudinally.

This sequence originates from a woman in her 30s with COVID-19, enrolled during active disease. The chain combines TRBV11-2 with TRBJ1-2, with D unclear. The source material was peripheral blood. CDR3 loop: CASSLPGGGYTF. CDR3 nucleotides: TGTGCCAGCAGCCTCCCCGGCGGAGGCTACACCTTC. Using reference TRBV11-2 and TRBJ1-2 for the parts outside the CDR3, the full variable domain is EAGVAQSPRYKIIEKRQSVAFWCNPISGHATLYWYQQILGQGPKLLIQFQNNGVVDDSQLPKDRFSAERLKGVDSTLKIQPAKLEDSAVYLCASSLPGGGYTFGSGTRLTVV.